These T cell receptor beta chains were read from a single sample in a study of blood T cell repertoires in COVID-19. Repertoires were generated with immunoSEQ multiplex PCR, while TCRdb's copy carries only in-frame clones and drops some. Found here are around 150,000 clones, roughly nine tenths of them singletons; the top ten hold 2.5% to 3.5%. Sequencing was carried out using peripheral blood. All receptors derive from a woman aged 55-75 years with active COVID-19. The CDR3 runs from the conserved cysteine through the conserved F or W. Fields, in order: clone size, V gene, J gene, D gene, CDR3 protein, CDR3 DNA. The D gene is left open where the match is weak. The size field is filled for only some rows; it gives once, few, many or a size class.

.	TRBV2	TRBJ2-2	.	CASTGGSNTGELFF	TGTGCCAGCACCGGAGGTTCGAACACCGGGGAGCTGTTTTTT
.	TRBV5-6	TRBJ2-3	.	CASSWGTGSVDTQYF	TGTGCCAGCAGCTGGGGTACAGGGTCGGTGGATACGCAGTATTTT
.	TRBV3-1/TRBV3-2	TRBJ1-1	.	CASSQVGGGAEAFF	TGTGCCAGCAGCCAAGTGGGGGGAGGTGCTGAAGCTTTCTTT
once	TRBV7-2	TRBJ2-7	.	CASSLGRNYEQYF	TGTGCCAGCAGCTTGGGGAGGAACTACGAGCAGTACTTC
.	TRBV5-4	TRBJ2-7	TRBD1	CASSFGTGAYEQYF	TGTGCCAGCAGCTTCGGGACAGGGGCCTACGAGCAGTACTTC
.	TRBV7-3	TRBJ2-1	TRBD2	CASSKDGRRWYNEQFF	TGTGCCAGCAGCAAGGACGGGAGGAGGTGGTACAATGAGCAGTTCTTC
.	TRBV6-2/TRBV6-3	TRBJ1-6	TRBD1	CASSSRGSDNSPLHF	TGTGCCAGCAGCTCCAGGGGGTCTGATAATTCACCCCTCCACTTT
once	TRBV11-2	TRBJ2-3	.	CASSLGASTDTQYF	TGTGCCAGCAGCCTAGGGGCTAGCACAGATACGCAGTATTTT
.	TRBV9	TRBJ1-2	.	CASSAGGVEGSYGYTF	TGTGCCAGCAGCGCTGGGGGCGTCGAAGGAAGCTATGGCTACACCTTC
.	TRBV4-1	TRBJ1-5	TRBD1	CASSPGQIVNQPQHF	TGCGCCAGCAGCCCGGGACAGATTGTCAATCAGCCCCAGCATTTT
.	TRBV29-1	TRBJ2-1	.	CSAAERPGANEQFF	TGCAGCGCAGCAGAGCGGCCAGGGGCAAATGAGCAGTTCTTC
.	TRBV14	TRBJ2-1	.	CASSQLGRTSSYNEQFF	TGTGCCAGCAGCCAATTAGGGAGGACCTCCTCCTACAATGAGCAGTTCTTC
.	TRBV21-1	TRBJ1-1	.	CASSLQRENTEAFF	TGTGCCAGCAGCCTCCAGAGGGAGAACACTGAAGCTTTCTTT
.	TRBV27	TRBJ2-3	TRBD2	CASSFPSGSLRDTQYF	TGTGCCAGCAGTTTCCCTAGCGGGAGCCTTAGAGATACGCAGTATTTT
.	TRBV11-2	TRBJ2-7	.	CASSLVARAFYEQYF	TGTGCCAGCAGCTTAGTCGCGAGAGCCTTCTACGAGCAGTACTTC
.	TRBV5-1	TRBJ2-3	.	CASSLGSLASTDTQYF	TGCGCCAGCAGCTTGGGGTCGCTAGCCAGCACAGATACGCAGTATTTT
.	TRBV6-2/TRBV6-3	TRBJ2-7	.	CASSYSTNSYEQYF	TGTGCCAGCAGTTACTCGACTAACTCCTACGAGCAGTACTTC
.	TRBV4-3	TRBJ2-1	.	CASSQFSREDDEQFF	TGCGCCAGCAGCCAATTTTCCAGGGAGGATGATGAGCAGTTCTTC
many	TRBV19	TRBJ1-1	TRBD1	CASSWPGQGNTEAFF	TGTGCCAGTAGTTGGCCGGGACAGGGGAACACTGAAGCTTTCTTT
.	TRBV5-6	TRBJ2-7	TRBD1	CASSRDSIPYEQYF	TGTGCCAGCAGCAGGGACAGTATTCCCTACGAGCAGTACTTC